These T cell receptor beta chains were read from a single sample in a study of control samples from healthy donors and cancer patients. Data came from immunoSEQ multiplex PCR; TCRdb stores just in-frame clones and leaves some out. The sample records 170,000 or so clones, around 96% being singletons. The sequencing input was blood. These receptors were collected from a woman between 40 and 50 years old in good health. CDR3s include the opening cysteine and the closing phenylalanine or tryptophan. A D gene is named only where the DNA matches it firmly. A clone size is listed for some rows: how often the clone was seen (once, few, many), or a class if it is expanded.

TRBJ1-2 | NA | NA | TRBV9 | TGTGCCAGCACCCGAGGGGGGGAACGGTATGGCTACACCTTC | CASTRGGERYGYTF
TRBJ2-7 | NA | NA | TRBV10-3 | TGTGCCATCAGTGAGTACAGAACCTACGAGCAGTACTTC | CAISEYRTYEQYF
TRBJ1-1 | once | TRBD1 | TRBV6-5 | TGTGCCAGCAGTCGAAGGGGGACAGGGAACACTGAAGCTTTCTTT | CASSRRGTGNTEAFF
TRBJ1-1 | NA | NA | TRBV6-5 | TGTGCCAGCAGTTACTCATGGTCTGAAGCTTTCTTT | CASSYSWSEAFF
TRBJ1-6 | NA | NA | TRBV9 | TGTGCCAGCAGCGTAGAGATTTGGCAAGAGGATTCACCCCTCCACTTT | CASSVEIWQEDSPLHF
TRBJ2-3 | NA | TRBD2 | TRBV6-1 | TGTGCCAGCAGTGGAGGACTAGCTTCCAGCACAGATACGCAGTATTTT | CASSGGLASSTDTQYF
TRBJ2-5 | NA | NA | TRBV19 | TGTGCCAGTAGTATGGGACTCACCCAGACCCAGTACTTC | CASSMGLTQTQYF
TRBJ2-2 | NA | TRBD2 | TRBV4-3 | TGCGCCAGCAGCCAAGGGGTCCAGCGGGGGGGCCCATGGACCGGGGAGCTGTTTTTT | CASSQGVQRGGPWTGELFF
TRBJ2-7 | NA | NA | TRBV2 | TGTGCCAGCAGCCAACAGTCATTGGGAACCTACGAGCAGTACTTC | CASSQQSLGTYEQYF
TRBJ1-3 | NA | NA | TRBV4-1 | TGCGCCAGCAGCCAAGATTTGGGCGGATTCTCTGGAAACACCATATATTTT | CASSQDLGGFSGNTIYF
TRBJ1-1 | NA | NA | TRBV9 | TGTGCCAGCAGCGTAGCAGTGAACACTGAAGCTTTCTTT | CASSVAVNTEAFF
TRBJ2-5 | NA | TRBD2 | TRBV30 | TGTGCCTGGACTAGCGGAGCGGAGACCCAGTACTTC | CAWTSGAETQYF
TRBJ2-7 | NA | NA | TRBV7-2 | TGTGCCAGCAGCTTAAGTGGAACGGACTACTACGAGCAGTACTTC | CASSLSGTDYYEQYF
TRBJ2-7 | NA | TRBD2 | TRBV5-6 | TGTGCCAGCAGTCTGACTAGCGGGAGCTTCTACGACGAGCAGTACTTC | CASSLTSGSFYDEQYF
TRBJ1-1 | NA | TRBD1 | TRBV5-8 | TGTGCCAGCAGCCCCCGGGGGACAGGGAATACTGAAGCTTTCTTT | CASSPRGTGNTEAFF
TRBJ2-5 | NA | TRBD2 | TRBV5-1 | TGCGCCAGCAGCATCGGACTAGCGGGATACCAAGAGACCCAGTACTTC | CASSIGLAGYQETQYF
TRBJ2-3 | NA | TRBD1 | TRBV30 | TGTGCCTGGAGTGGAGAACCTGGGACAGATACAGATACGCAGTATTTT | CAWSGEPGTDTDTQYF
TRBJ2-7 | once | NA | TRBV11-2 | TGTGCCAGCAGCTTAGATCACGATGACATGGGCTACGAGCAGTACTTC | CASSLDHDDMGYEQYF
TRBJ2-5 | NA | NA | TRBV2 | TGTGCCAGCAACATCAAAGGACTAGAGACCCAGTACTTC | CASNIKGLETQYF
TRBJ2-1 | NA | TRBD2 | TRBV18 | TGTGCCAGCTCACCACGGACTAGCGAATACAATGAGCAGTTCTTC | CASSPRTSEYNEQFF
TRBJ1-2 | NA | NA | TRBV4-2 | TGTGCCAGCAGCCGTATGGCACAGGACTATGGCTACACCTTC | CASSRMAQDYGYTF
TRBJ1-2 | NA | TRBD1 | TRBV5-6 | TGTGCCAGCAGCTTATTTGGACAGGGGGCTACTCGATATGGCTACACCTTC | CASSLFGQGATRYGYTF
TRBJ1-2 | NA | NA | TRBV19 | TGTGCCAGTACCGAGGGGCGTGGGGGTATTAACTATGGCTACACCTTC | CASTEGRGGINYGYTF
TRBJ1-2 | NA | NA | TRBV29-1 | TGCAGCGTTAACCTACGGACTGACTTTTCGGGCTACACCTTC | CSVNLRTDFSGYTF
TRBJ2-5 | NA | TRBD1 | TRBV7-2 | TGTGCCAGCAGCCAGAGGACAGGGGGCATGGAGACCCAGTACTTC | CASSQRTGGMETQYF
TRBJ1-1 | NA | TRBD1 | TRBV7-2 | TGTGCCAGCAGCACCCAAACAGGGGGAACTGAAGCTTTCTTT | CASSTQTGGTEAFF
TRBJ2-4 | once | NA | TRBV4-2 | TGTGCCAGCAGCCAAGTCCTCGGGGTACAGAACATTCAGTACTTC | CASSQVLGVQNIQYF